These 2 T cell receptor beta chains were all obtained from the same sample, sequenced in a study of blood T cell repertoires in COVID-19. Repertoires were generated with immunoSEQ multiplex PCR, while TCRdb's copy carries only in-frame clones and drops some. The repertoire holds around 65,000 clones, with 65% to 85% as singletons. Sequencing was performed on peripheral blood. The receptor set was obtained from a man aged 60-69 years with acute or convalescent COVID-19.

Only one count was recorded for this clone. V is TRBV5-1 and J is TRBJ2-1, with a weak D call TRBD1 (5 bases). This CDR3 region has 14 residues. The V end lost 0 bases, the J end lost 7 bases, and 11 bases lay between the germline ends. Germline CDR1 reads SGHRS; CDR2 reads YFSETQ. CDR3 coding DNA: TGCGCCAGCAGCTTGGGGACAAGTTATAATGAGCAGTTCTTC. It encodes CASSLGTSYNEQFF.

The gene calls are TRBV4-1 and TRBJ2-5, with D hard to call. Germline CDR1 reads MGHRA; CDR2 reads YSYEKL. The CDR3 has 15 amino acids. V was trimmed by 0 bases and J by 7 bases, leaving 15 bases between them. DNA of the CDR3: TGCGCCAGCAGCCAAGAAGGCGTCAGCCTAGGGACCCAGTACTTC. Amino acid sequence: CASSQEGVSLGTQYF.